This passage covers 28 T cell receptor beta chains from one sample sequenced in a study of control samples from healthy donors and cancer patients. TCRdb's copy holds only in-frame clones and misses some; the assay was immunoSEQ multiplex PCR. The sample contains 120,000 or so clones, around 93% of which appear only once. The sample consisted of blood. These receptors were obtained from a man aged 18-30 years in good health.

With respect to this clone: Because the CDR3 is missing its conserved closing phenylalanine or tryptophan, this is likely a read error. The CDR3 nucleotides are TGTGCCAGCAGTACGCAGGGTAATTCACCCCTCCACCTT. This translates into CASSTQGNSPLHL. This sequence joins TRBV12-3 or TRBV12-4 and TRBJ1-6, with a possible D match to TRBD1 (5 bases). Trimming shortened V by 5 bases and J by 6 bases, and 8 bases separated the two germline ends. This CDR3 spans 13 amino acids.

This clone appeared a single time. The rearrangement uses TRBV10-3 and TRBJ2-7; possibly TRBD2 for D (6 bases). Per germline, CDR1 ENHRY and CDR2 SYGVKD. The CDR3 totals 12 residues. Trimming cost V 2 bases and J 6 bases, with 8 bases left between them. CDR3 DNA: TGTGCCATCAGTGAGGCGGAGGGCGAGCAGTACTTC. It specifies CAISEAEGEQYF.

This chain uses TRBV7-9 with TRBJ1-1; D ambiguous. Trimming stripped 2 bases from V and 0 bases from J, with 13 bases between. Germline assignment: CDR1 SEHNR and CDR2 FQNEAQ (reference sequence). The CDR3 consists of 16 residues. CDR3: CASSLYGPRVNTEAFF. In DNA, the CDR3 is TGTGCCAGCAGCTTATACGGTCCGAGGGTGAACACTGAAGCTTTCTTT.

This chain links TRBV2 with TRBJ1-3; the D is unclear. The CDR3 is 16 residues long. V lost 5 bases to trimming and J lost 0 bases, with 14 bases between them. CDR1 SNHLY and CDR2 FYNNEI come from the germline V gene. The CDR3 nucleotides are TGTGCCAGCAGTTCACAAGAAGCAGCCTCTGGAAACACCATATATTTT. It specifies CASSSQEAASGNTIYF.

This CDR3 reads CASSIRQISYNEQFF. The CDR3 DNA follows: TGTGCCAGTAGTATACGGCAGATCTCCTACAATGAGCAGTTCTTC. The J gene is TRBJ2-1, the V gene TRBV19; D gene uncertain. V lost 2 bases to trimming and J lost 0 bases, with 8 bases between them. The CDR3 length is 15 residues. The germline V gene has CDR1 LNHDA and CDR2 SQIVND (reference sequence).

This clone was recorded once. V usage is TRBV7-3 and J usage is TRBJ1-2; maybe TRBD1 (5 bases). The CDR3 has 13 residues. V was cut by 1 base and J by 8 bases, with 11 bases left in between. Germline CDR1 reads SGHTA; CDR2 reads FQGTGA. The CDR3 is CASSLKRQGGYTF. In nucleotides, the CDR3 is TGTGCCAGCAGCTTAAAGAGGCAGGGCGGCTACACCTTC.

The chain couples TRBV5-6 to TRBJ1-3; no definite D call. Between the trimmed V and J ends, which lost 0 bases and 0 bases, there was a span of 4 bases. This CDR3 has 14 amino acids. Looked up from germline, CDR1 is SGHDT and CDR2 is YYEEEE. CDR3: CASSLGDSGNTIYF. The CDR3 nucleotides are TGTGCCAGCAGCTTGGGAGACTCTGGAAACACCATATATTTT.

The rearrangement joins TRBV4-2 to TRBJ1-4; tentatively, D is TRBD1 (6 bases). V was pared by 5 bases and J by 4 bases, with 14 bases between. The CDR3 is 15 residues long. Germline CDR1 and CDR2: LGHNA and YNFKEQ. The CDR3 sequence is CASSTWGAVNEKLFF. The CDR3 region has the DNA TGTGCCAGCAGCACTTGGGGGGCTGTTAATGAAAAACTGTTTTTT.

This sequence joins TRBV6-5 and TRBJ1-6, with 9 bases aligning to TRBD1. The CDR3 totals 15 residues. CDR1 is MNHEY, CDR2 SVGAGI, per germline. The J segment lost 9 bases and the V segment lost 4 bases, leaving 7 bases of the junction unmatched. CDR3 nucleotides: TGTGCCAGCAGTTCAGGGACAGGGCGGGGTTCACCCCTCCACTTT. This translates into CASSSGTGRGSPLHF.

This clone was counted once. This sequence joins TRBV29-1 and TRBJ1-1; D remains ambiguous. The CDR3 loop spans 12 amino acids. Germline CDR1 SQVTM, CDR2 ANQGSEA. V was pared by 7 bases and J by 1 base, with 10 bases between. CDR3 DNA: TGCAGCGCCCAAACACCGAACACTGAAGCTTTCTTT. This encodes CSAQTPNTEAFF. Together with reference TRBV29-1 and TRBJ1-1, the CDR3 gives the full variable domain: SAVISQKPSRDICQRGTSLTIQCQVDSQVTMMFWYRQQPGQSLTLIATANQGSEATYESGFVIDKFPISRPNLTFSTLTVSNMSPEDSSIYLCSAQTPNTEAFFGQGTRLTVV.

V and J are TRBV6-5 and TRBJ1-1; D is perhaps TRBD1 (5 bases). The CDR3 length is 15 residues. Trimming cost V 2 bases and J 7 bases, with 17 bases left between them. Germline loops: CDR1 MNHEY, CDR2 SVGAGI. CDR3 bases: TGTGCCAGCAGTTACAAATCCTTCAGGGAGAGTGAAGCTTTCTTT. Translating gives CASSYKSFRESEAFF.

Only one count was recorded for this clone. J is TRBJ2-7 and V is TRBV11-2; D gene unclear. The CDR3 contains 15 residues. Germline CDR1 and CDR2: SGHAT and FQNNGV. V was pared by 4 bases and J by 2 bases, with 15 bases between. CDR3 protein: CASSSPWQNAYEQYF. CDR3 sequence (DNA): TGTGCCAGCAGCTCCCCCTGGCAGAATGCCTACGAGCAGTACTTC.

The chain is built from TRBV24-1 and TRBJ2-3; 8 bases match TRBD1. In germline, CDR1 is KGHDR, CDR2 SFDVKD. This CDR3 is 13 amino acids long. V lost 4 bases to trimming and J lost 4 bases; unmatched junction nucleotides: 0. The chain's CDR3 is CATSETGADTQYF. CDR3 nucleotide sequence: TGTGCCACCAGTGAGACAGGGGCAGATACGCAGTATTTT.

Concerning this clone itself: The sample carries other DNA sequences with the same CDR3. The chain combines TRBV5-1 with TRBJ2-3; D remains ambiguous. Germline V gene data show CDR1 as SGHRS and CDR2 as YFSETQ. The CDR3 spans 15 residues. V gave up 0 bases and J gave up 0 bases, with 8 bases separating them. The CDR3: CASSLGGTSTDTQYF. The CDR3 nucleotides read TGCGCCAGCAGCTTGGGTGGCACTAGCACAGATACGCAGTATTTT.

The V and J genes are TRBV4-2 and TRBJ2-1; the match to TRBD1 covers 8 bases. The CDR3 totals 15 residues. Looked up from germline, CDR1 is LGHNA and CDR2 is YNFKEQ. Trimming took 1 base from V and 7 from J; bases not matched to a gene: 6. CDR3 nucleotides: TGTGCCAGCAGCCAAGGGCAGGGGGCGCTTAATGAGCAGTTCTTC. It yields the protein CASSQGQGALNEQFF.

This clone was observed a single time. V gene TRBV10-3 combines with J gene TRBJ1-2; D might be TRBD1 (6 bases). Looked up from germline, CDR1 is ENHRY and CDR2 is SYGVKD. Trimming took off 11 bases at V and 4 bases at J, with 14 bases between the two ends. The CDR3 sequence is 12 residues long. The CDR3: CAVEGGTYGYTF. CDR3 DNA sequence: TGTGCCGTTGAAGGGGGAACCTATGGCTACACCTTC.

The chain couples TRBV10-3 to TRBJ2-1; 7 bases fit TRBD1. The CDR3 totals 15 residues. Per the germline V gene, CDR1 is ENHRY and CDR2 is SYGVKD. Trimming took 2 bases from V and 6 from J; bases not matched to a gene: 7. The CDR3 sequence: CAISEDRVAFNEQFF. CDR3 in DNA: TGTGCCATCAGTGAGGACAGGGTCGCCTTCAATGAGCAGTTCTTC.

In this sample, this clone turned up a few times. V is TRBV12-3 or TRBV12-4 and J is TRBJ2-3; D is perhaps TRBD1 (6 bases). V lost 4 bases and J 14 bases, leaving 16 bases between the germline ends. The CDR3 runs 12 residues. Here the CDR3 reads CASSWDKNHWYF. The CDR3 region has the DNA TGTGCCAGCAGTTGGGACAAAAACCACTGGTATTTT.

The genes are TRBV7-3 and TRBJ2-5; D possibly corresponds to TRBD2 (7 bases). Deletions cut 5 bases from V and 2 bases from J, with 12 bases between. The CDR3 has 14 amino acids. CDR1 SGHTA and CDR2 FQGTGA come from the germline V gene. DNA for the CDR3: TGTGCCAGCAGCCTCGGGGGGCGTCAAGAGACCCAGTACTTC. Its translation: CASSLGGRQETQYF.

The genes are TRBV4-1 and TRBJ2-1; D is unclear. Trimming took 4 bases from V and 7 from J, leaving 11 bases between them. The CDR3 is 13 residues long. CDR1 is MGHRA, CDR2 YSYEKL, per germline. CDR3 region: CASSPRYTNEQFF. The CDR3 nucleotides read TGCGCCAGCAGCCCCCGATATACTAATGAGCAGTTCTTC.

The rearrangement joins TRBV6-1 to TRBJ1-6, with TRBD1 matching over 7 bases. From germline, CDR1 is MNHNS and CDR2 SASEGT. V lost 6 bases and J lost 10; bases outside the gene matches: 3. CDR3 length: 12 residues. CDR3 DNA sequence: TGTGCCAGCAGGCTCAGGGGGTCACCCCTCCACTTT. This translates into CASRLRGSPLHF.

The sample holds a few counts of this clone. Here the CDR3 DNA reads TGTGCCAGCAGCGTCACCCCCAGGGATTATGGCTACACCTTC. It is translated as CASSVTPRDYGYTF. The rearrangement links TRBV9 to TRBJ1-2; perhaps TRBD1 as D (5 bases). V lost 2 bases and J lost 5, with 13 bases in between. The germline V gene has CDR1 SGDLS and CDR2 YYNGEE. The CDR3 has 14 amino acids.

CDR3 DNA: TGTGCCAGCAGCTGGGGGGGGCCCTCCTACAATGAGCAGTTCTTC. Its protein is CASSWGGPSYNEQFF. This chain connects TRBV7-9 to TRBJ2-1; possibly TRBD2 for D (7 bases). Germline-derived CDR1 and CDR2 are SEHNR and FQNEAQ (reference sequence). This CDR3 comprises 15 residues. V was clipped by 4 bases and J by 0 bases, with 10 bases between them.

The chain recombines TRBV5-4 with TRBJ2-1, with 11 bases fitting TRBD1. V gave up 3 bases and J gave up 6 bases; unmatched junction bases: 5. CDR1 is SGHNT, CDR2 YYREEE, per germline (reference sequence). The CDR3 contains 15 residues. The CDR3 is CASSSGQGAVNEQFF. The CDR3 region has the DNA TGTGCCAGCAGCTCCGGACAGGGGGCAGTCAATGAGCAGTTCTTC. Full variable domain (remainder filled in from reference TRBV5-4 and TRBJ2-1): ETGVTQSPTHLIKTRGQQVTLRCSSQSGHNTVSWYQQALGQGPQFIFQYYREEENGRGNFPPRFSGLQFPNYSSELNVNALELDDSALYLCASSSGQGAVNEQFFGPGTRLTVL.

The rearrangement links TRBV6-6 to TRBJ1-5; TRBD1 agrees at 11 bases. Germline CDR1 reads MNHNY; CDR2 reads SVGAGI (reference sequence). This CDR3 has 17 residues. V dropped 5 bases and J dropped 6; count of bases not matched to a gene: 12. CDR3 DNA: TGTGCCAGCAGTGGATCTTTGCGGGACAGGGGGTTTCAGCCCCAGCATTTT. Protein sequence: CASSGSLRDRGFQPQHF.

This chain uses TRBV6-1 with TRBJ1-4, with D possibly being TRBD1 (5 bases). From germline, CDR1 is MNHNS and CDR2 SASEGT. This CDR3 has 14 amino acids. The V end lost 1 base, the J end lost 5 bases, and 8 bases lay between the germline ends. This chain's CDR3 is CASSEGGGNEKLFF. The CDR3 DNA reads as TGTGCCAGCAGTGAAGGGGGGGGGAATGAAAAACTGTTTTTT.

The chain links TRBV9 to TRBJ1-1; possibly TRBD1 for D (6 bases). The length of the CDR3 is 16 residues. The V gene lost 4 bases and the J gene lost 5 bases, with 21 bases spanning the gap. Per germline, CDR1 SGDLS and CDR2 YYNGEE. The DNA for the CDR3 is TGTGCCAGCAGCCCGCGACAAAGGGGGTTAGTGACTGAAGCTTTCTTT. This encodes CASSPRQRGLVTEAFF.

This chain links TRBV30 with TRBJ2-2; tentative D call: TRBD1 (6 bases). The germline V gene encodes CDR1 GTSNPN and CDR2 SVGIG (reference sequence). The CDR3 covers 14 residues. Trimming shortened V by 1 base and J by 4 bases, and 10 bases separated the two germline ends. The CDR3 loop reads CAWSEQGFTGELFF. CDR3 nucleotide sequence: TGTGCCTGGAGTGAACAGGGCTTCACCGGGGAGCTGTTTTTT. Full variable domain (remainder filled in from reference TRBV30 and TRBJ2-2): SQTIHQWPATLVQPVGSPLSLECTVEGTSNPNLYWYRQAAGRGLQLLFYSVGIGQISSEVPQNLSASRPQDRQFILSSKKLLLSDSGFYLCAWSEQGFTGELFFGEGSRLTVL.